The clone carrying this T cell receptor (beta chain) has a count of ten or more. No fewer than 7 million PBMCs went into each sample. This record belongs to a study of blood T cells in healthy people across ages. A second PCR of 7 to 11 cycles used a sample-barcoded 5' primer and a J-beta primer mix. MiXCR, applied by TCRdb to the 5' RACE reads, yields one record per CDR3 protein. In the table there are 1.8 million or so distinct CDR3 sequences, roughly two fifths of which are singletons. This CDR3 region has 15 residues. In germline, CDR1 is DFQATT, CDR2 SNEGSKA (reference sequence). The V end lost 0 bases, the J end lost 2 bases, and 12 bases lay between the germline ends.

Sequences were obtained from blood. The clonotype comes from a human donor in good health. J is TRBJ2-3 and V is TRBV20-1; TRBD2 might be the D (5 bases). DNA of the CDR3: TGCAGTGCTAGAGATCCCAGCGGATACACAGATACGCAGTATTTT. Its protein product is CSARDPSGYTDTQYF.